This entry lists 16 T cell receptor beta chains sequenced from one sample in a study of blood T cell repertoires in COVID-19. The method was immunoSEQ multiplex PCR; TCRdb's version includes in-frame clones alone and lacks a portion of them. The data contain 200,000 to 250,000 clones, 84% of them seen just once; the ten biggest clones take up 7.6%. Sequences were obtained from peripheral blood. The receptor set was obtained from a woman aged 45 to 65 with active or convalescent COVID-19.

The genes are TRBV5-1 and TRBJ2-1, with TRBD2 identical over 9 bases. Germline lookup yields CDR1 SGHRS and CDR2 YFSETQ. CDR3 size: 15 residues. Trimming removed 4 bases from V and 1 base from J; junction bases left unmatched: 3. The CDR3 nucleotides read TGCGCCAGCAGCCAGCTAGCGGGATCCTACAATGAGCAGTTCTTC. Translated, it gives CASSQLAGSYNEQFF.

The chain has TRBV10-3 and TRBJ2-5; tentatively, D is TRBD1 (7 bases). V lost 2 bases and J lost 3, with 22 bases in between. The V gene's germline CDR1 is ENHRY and CDR2 SYGVKD. The CDR3 totals 18 residues. CDR3 coding DNA: TGTGCCATCAGTGAGCCCCCCGGCGGGGACAGTTCCAAAGAGACCCAGTACTTC. Its translation is CAISEPPGGDSSKETQYF.

The gene calls are TRBV7-2 and TRBJ2-3; D is perhaps TRBD2 (7 bases). Germline CDR1 reads SGHTA; CDR2 reads FQGNSA. The CDR3 loop spans 16 amino acids. V lost 1 base and J lost 2, with 13 bases in between. CDR3 in DNA: TGTGCCAGCAGCTTAGACGGGGGGCGTGACACAGATACGCAGTATTTT. Encoded protein: CASSLDGGRDTDTQYF.

V is TRBV5-4 and J is TRBJ1-1; TRBD1 matches at 7 bases. V shed 4 bases and J 1 base; nucleotides not matched to a gene: 4. Per germline, CDR1 SGHNT and CDR2 YYREEE (reference sequence). The CDR3 spans 14 residues. The CDR3 region has the DNA TGTGCCAGCAGCCTAAGACAGGGGAACACTGAAGCTTTCTTT. Its protein is CASSLRQGNTEAFF.

V is TRBV5-1 and J is TRBJ2-2, with TRBD1 matching 10 bases. After removal of 0 bases from V and 5 bases from J, the junction contained 4 bases not matched to a gene. The germline V gene has CDR1 SGHRS and CDR2 YFSETQ. The CDR3 has 16 residues. In DNA, the CDR3 is TGCGCCAGCAGCTTGGCGGGACAGGGGAGAACCGGGGAGCTGTTTTTT. It yields the protein CASSLAGQGRTGELFF.

The rearrangement joins TRBV5-5 to TRBJ2-2, with D possibly matching TRBD1 (6 bases). The CDR3 is made up of 15 amino acids. Germline V CDR1 and CDR2: SGHKS, YYEKEE (reference sequence). V lost 0 bases to trimming and J lost 3 bases, with 9 bases between them. The CDR3 spells CASSLGDIHTGELFF. Here the CDR3 DNA reads TGTGCCAGCAGCTTGGGGGACATTCACACCGGGGAGCTGTTTTTT.

The gene calls are TRBV2 and TRBJ2-5, with D perhaps TRBD2 (7 bases). Germline-derived CDR1 and CDR2 are SNHLY and FYNNEI. CDR3 length: 14 amino acids. V was cut by 3 bases and J by 1 base, with 9 bases left in between. CDR3 sequence: CASSERGRQETQYF. Here the CDR3 DNA reads TGTGCCAGCAGTGAGCGGGGGCGCCAAGAGACCCAGTACTTC.

The chain links TRBV3-1 (or the pseudogene TRBV3-2) to TRBJ2-1, with a tentative D call TRBD1 (6 bases). CDR1 and CDR2 (germline): LGHDT, YNNKEL (reference sequence). This CDR3 is 16 amino acids long. V lost 6 bases, J lost 0 bases, and 15 bases lay in between. Written as DNA, the CDR3 is TGTGCCAGCAGTCACACACAGGGCCGCTCCTACAATGAGCAGTTCTTC. This codes for CASSHTQGRSYNEQFF.

The chain is built from TRBV27 and TRBJ1-2, with 9 bases lining up with TRBD1. The germline CDR1 and CDR2 sequences are MNHEY and SMNVEV (reference sequence). J lost 4 bases, V lost 4 bases, and 10 bases had no gene match. The CDR3 is made up of 16 amino acids. CDR3 sequence (DNA): TGTGCCAGCAGTTCAGCCGGACAGGGGTCTTCCTATGGCTACACCTTC. This translates into CASSSAGQGSSYGYTF.

The V gene is TRBV4-2, the J gene TRBJ1-1; 7 bases are a match to TRBD1. This CDR3 has 16 residues. Trimming took 0 bases from V and 0 from J; bases not matched to a gene: 4. Looked up from germline, CDR1 is LGHNA and CDR2 is YNFKEQ. The DNA of the CDR3 is TGTGCCAGCAGCCAAGATGTGACAGGGTTGAACACTGAAGCTTTCTTT. It encodes CASSQDVTGLNTEAFF.

V usage is TRBV5-4 and J usage is TRBJ2-7; D perhaps matches TRBD1 (6 bases). Trimming removed 3 bases from V and 6 bases from J, with 13 bases in between. The CDR3 sequence is 13 residues long. The germline gives CDR1 SGHNT, CDR2 YYREEE (reference sequence). CDR3 residues: CASSSPKDSEQYF. CDR3 nucleotides: TGTGCCAGCAGCTCACCTAAGGACAGCGAGCAGTACTTC.

This rearrangement joins TRBV6-1 to TRBJ2-7; 13 bases are shared with TRBD2. Germline V gene data show CDR1 as MNHNS and CDR2 as SASEGT. The J segment lost 1 base and the V segment lost 2 bases, leaving 17 bases of the junction unmatched. This CDR3 contains 21 residues. Written as DNA, the CDR3 is TGTGCCAGCAGTGAATTAACCGGACTAGCGGGAGCAGCGTTTGATTCCTACGAGCAGTACTTC. Residues: CASSELTGLAGAAFDSYEQYF.

The rearrangement links TRBV5-1 to TRBJ1-4; the D gene is possibly TRBD1 (5 bases). Germline assignment: CDR1 SGHRS and CDR2 YFSETQ. Trimming stripped 5 bases from V and 0 bases from J, with 11 bases between. The CDR3 covers 15 residues. DNA of the CDR3: TGCGCCAGCAGGCAGGGCGCCGCAACTAATGAAAAACTGTTTTTT. Amino acid sequence: CASRQGAATNEKLFF.

The chain carries TRBV4-1 and TRBJ2-1; 7 bases line up with TRBD2. Germline assignment: CDR1 MGHRA and CDR2 YSYEKL. The V and J ends lost 1 base and 9 bases, in that order; junction bases with no gene match: 6. This CDR3 contains 14 residues. The CDR3 sequence: CASSQARLAIEQFF. The CDR3 region has the DNA TGCGCCAGCAGCCAAGCCCGACTAGCTATTGAGCAGTTCTTC.

V and J are TRBV6-1 and TRBJ1-1; possibly TRBD1 for D (6 bases). The CDR3 consists of 15 residues. V lost 2 bases to trimming and J lost 1 base, with 11 bases between them. The germline CDR1 and CDR2 sequences are MNHNS and SASEGT. CDR3 amino acids: CASSELGGPNTEAFF. CDR3 DNA: TGTGCCAGCAGTGAATTAGGGGGACCGAACACTGAAGCTTTCTTT.

The V gene is TRBV15, the J gene TRBJ2-1; TRBD2 aligns across 7 bases. Germline V CDR1 and CDR2: LNHNV, YYDKDF (reference sequence). The length of the CDR3 is 14 residues. Trimming took 5 bases from V and 9 from J; bases not matched to a gene: 10. The chain's CDR3 is CATSASGAWGEQFF. The CDR3 DNA reads TGTGCCACCAGCGCTAGCGGAGCTTGGGGTGAGCAGTTCTTC.